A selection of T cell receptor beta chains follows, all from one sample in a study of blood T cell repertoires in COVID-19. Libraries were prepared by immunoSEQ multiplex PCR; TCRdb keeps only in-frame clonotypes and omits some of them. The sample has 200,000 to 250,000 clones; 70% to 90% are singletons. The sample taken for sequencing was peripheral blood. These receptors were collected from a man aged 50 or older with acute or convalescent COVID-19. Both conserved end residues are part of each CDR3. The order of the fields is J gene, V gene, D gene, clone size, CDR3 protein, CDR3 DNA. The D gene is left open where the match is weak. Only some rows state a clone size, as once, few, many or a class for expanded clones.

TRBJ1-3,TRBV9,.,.,CASSANIGNTIYF,TGTGCCAGCAGCGCCAACATTGGAAACACCATATATTTT
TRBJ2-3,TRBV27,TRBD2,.,CASSWGGGADTQYF,TGTGCCAGCAGTTGGGGCGGGGGGGCAGATACGCAGTATTTT
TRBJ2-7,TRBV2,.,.,CASRRTEGQYEQYF,TGTGCCAGCAGGCGCACGGAGGGCCAATACGAGCAGTACTTC
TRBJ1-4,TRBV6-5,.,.,CASSQRGTPNEKLFF,TGTGCCAGCAGTCAAAGGGGCACACCTAATGAAAAACTGTTTTTT
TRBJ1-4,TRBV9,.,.,CASSVDRAANEKLFF,TGTGCCAGCAGCGTAGACAGGGCAGCTAATGAAAAACTGTTTTTT
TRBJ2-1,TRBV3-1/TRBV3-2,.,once,CASSQGGPGDEQFF,TGTGCCAGCAGCCAGGGCGGACCGGGGGATGAGCAGTTCTTC
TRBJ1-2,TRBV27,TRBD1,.,CASSSLDRGHGYTF,TGTGCCAGCAGTTCCTTGGACAGGGGGCATGGCTACACCTTC
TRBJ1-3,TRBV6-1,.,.,CASSVAPGAGNTIYF,TGTGCCAGCAGTGTAGCGCCGGGAGCTGGAAACACCATATATTTT
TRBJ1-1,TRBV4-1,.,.,CASSQVGGLAEAFF,TGCGCCAGCAGCCAAGTAGGCGGGCTCGCTGAAGCTTTCTTT
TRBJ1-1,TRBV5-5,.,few,CASSLGYLGGNTEAFF,TGTGCCAGCAGCTTGGGCTACCTAGGAGGGAACACTGAAGCTTTCTTT
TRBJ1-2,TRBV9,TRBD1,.,CASSVGGTGVYGYTF,TGTGCCAGCAGCGTAGGAGGGACAGGCGTATATGGCTACACCTTC
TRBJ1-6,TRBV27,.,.,CASSYSISYNSPLHF,TGTGCCAGCAGCTACTCTATTTCCTATAATTCACCCCTCCACTTT
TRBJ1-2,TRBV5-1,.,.,CASSLDGGKNLYGYTF,TGCGCCAGCAGCTTGGATGGGGGGAAGAACCTCTATGGCTACACCTTC
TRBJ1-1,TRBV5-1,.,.,CASSKQEGTEAFF,TGCGCCAGCAGCAAACAGGAGGGGACTGAAGCTTTCTTT
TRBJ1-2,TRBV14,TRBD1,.,CASSQDLGGGYGYTF,TGTGCCAGCAGCCAAGATTTAGGGGGCGGCTATGGCTACACCTTC
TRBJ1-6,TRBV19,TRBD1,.,CASSIGGTGRWYNSPLHF,TGTGCCAGTAGTATTGGTGGGACAGGGAGGTGGTATAATTCACCCCTCCACTTT
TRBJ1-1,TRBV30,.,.,CAWSNMNTEAFF,TGTGCCTGGAGTAACATGAACACTGAAGCTTTCTTT
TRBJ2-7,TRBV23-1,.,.,CASSPVQPYEQYF,TGCGCCAGCAGCCCGGTTCAACCCTACGAGCAGTACTTC
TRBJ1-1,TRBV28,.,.,CASSSAGDGAEAFF,TGTGCCAGCAGTTCGGCAGGGGATGGGGCTGAAGCTTTCTTT
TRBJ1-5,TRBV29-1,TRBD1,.,CSVGDSNQPQHF,TGCAGCGTTGGGGACAGTAATCAGCCCCAGCATTTT
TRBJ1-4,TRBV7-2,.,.,CASSLAGVTNEKLFF,TGTGCCAGCAGCTTAGCCGGGGTGACTAATGAAAAACTGTTTTTT
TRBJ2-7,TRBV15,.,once,CATSREAVVGEQYF,TGTGCCACCAGCAGAGAGGCGGTGGTCGGAGAGCAGTACTTC
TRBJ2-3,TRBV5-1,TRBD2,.,CASSPTSGGAPDTQYF,TGCGCCAGCAGCCCTACTAGCGGGGGGGCGCCAGATACGCAGTATTTT
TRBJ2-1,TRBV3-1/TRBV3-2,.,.,CASSPRGYNEQFF,TGTGCCAGCAGCCCCCGGGGATACAATGAGCAGTTCTTC
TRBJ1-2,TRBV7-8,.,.,CASSLLRGYTF,TGTGCCAGCAGCCTCCTGAGAGGCTACACCTTC
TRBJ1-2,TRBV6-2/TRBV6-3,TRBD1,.,CASSYSGGHGYTF,TGTGCCAGCAGTTACTCAGGGGGCCATGGCTACACCTTC
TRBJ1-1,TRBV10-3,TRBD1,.,CAIRAGTGGEGTEAFF,TGTGCCATCAGGGCCGGGACAGGGGGCGAGGGCACTGAAGCTTTCTTT
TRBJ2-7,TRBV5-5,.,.,CASSLSPTGRSYEQYF,TGTGCCAGCAGCTTGAGCCCGACAGGGAGGTCCTACGAGCAGTACTTC
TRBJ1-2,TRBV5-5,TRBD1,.,CASSLPGGATGYTF,TGTGCCAGCAGCTTGCCAGGGGGCGCGACTGGCTACACCTTC
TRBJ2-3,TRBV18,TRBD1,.,CASSPDRATDTQYF,TGTGCCAGCTCACCCGACAGGGCGACAGATACGCAGTATTTT
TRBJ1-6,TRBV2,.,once,CASSGQGWNSPLHF,TGTGCCAGCAGTGGGCAGGGATGGAATTCACCCCTCCACTTT
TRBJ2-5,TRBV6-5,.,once,CASSYSQGWRETQYF,TGTGCCAGCAGTTACTCCCAGGGTTGGAGAGAGACCCAGTACTTC
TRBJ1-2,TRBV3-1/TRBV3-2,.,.,CASSQGPQGYGYTF,TGTGCCAGCAGCCAGGGGCCTCAGGGCTATGGCTACACCTTC
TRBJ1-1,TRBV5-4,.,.,CASSSAVRTEAFF,TGTGCCAGCAGCTCGGCGGTGAGAACTGAAGCTTTCTTT
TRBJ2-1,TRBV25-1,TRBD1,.,CASSGGTVTYNEQFF,TGTGCCAGCAGTGGGGGGACAGTAACTTACAATGAGCAGTTCTTC
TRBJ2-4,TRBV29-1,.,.,CSVVLVAKNIQYF,TGCAGCGTTGTTTTAGTAGCCAAAAACATTCAGTACTTC
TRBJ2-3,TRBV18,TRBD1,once,CASSDRVPDTQYF,TGTGCCAGCTCGGACAGGGTCCCAGATACGCAGTATTTT
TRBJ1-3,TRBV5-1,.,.,CASSLNAGSGNTIYF,TGCGCCAGCAGCTTGAACGCAGGCTCCGGAAACACCATATATTTT
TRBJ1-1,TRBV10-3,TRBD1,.,CAISGGGLSTEAFF,TGTGCCATCAGTGGAGGGGGCCTTAGCACTGAAGCTTTCTTT
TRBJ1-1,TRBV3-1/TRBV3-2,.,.,CASSHPRETEAFF,TGTGCCAGCAGCCACCCTAGAGAAACTGAAGCTTTCTTT
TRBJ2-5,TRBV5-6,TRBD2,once,CASSLTGLAGEETQYF,TGTGCCAGCAGCTTAACGGGACTAGCGGGGGAAGAGACCCAGTACTTC
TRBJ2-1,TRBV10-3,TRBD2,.,CAISAAGTKYNEQFF,TGTGCCATCAGTGCCGCCGGGACTAAATACAATGAGCAGTTCTTC
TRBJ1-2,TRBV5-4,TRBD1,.,CASSRDRGLYGYTF,TGTGCCAGCTCCAGGGACAGGGGGCTCTATGGCTACACCTTC
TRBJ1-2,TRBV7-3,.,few,CASSLKGQSYGYTF,TGTGCCAGCAGCTTAAAGGGGCAATCCTATGGCTACACCTTC
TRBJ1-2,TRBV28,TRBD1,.,CASSGGQGTGGYTF,TGTGCCAGCAGTGGGGGACAGGGCACGGGTGGCTACACCTTC
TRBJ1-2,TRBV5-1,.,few,CASSLAGKAPDGYTF,TGCGCCAGCAGCTTGGCAGGGAAGGCCCCCGATGGCTACACCTTC
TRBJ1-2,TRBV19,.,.,CASRRRDYGYTF,TGTGCCAGTAGAAGGCGGGACTATGGCTACACCTTC
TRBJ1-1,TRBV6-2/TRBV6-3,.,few,CASSYLPGSNTEAFF,TGTGCCAGCAGTTACCTCCCAGGATCTAACACTGAAGCTTTCTTT
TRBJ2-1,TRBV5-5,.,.,CASSLGRTWAASSSYNEQFF,TGTGCCAGCAGCTTGGGGAGGACTTGGGCGGCTTCGAGCTCCTACAATGAGCAGTTCTTC
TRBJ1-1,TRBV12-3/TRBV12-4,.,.,CASSFRAEAFF,TGTGCCAGCAGTTTTCGAGCTGAAGCTTTCTTT
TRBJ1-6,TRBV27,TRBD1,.,CASSPDGQGGNSPLHF,TGTGCCAGCAGTCCCGATGGACAGGGTGGGAATTCACCCCTCCACTTT
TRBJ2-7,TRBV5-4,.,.,CASSLAASGISSSYEQYF,TGTGCCAGCAGCTTGGCCGCCAGCGGAATATCGAGCTCCTACGAGCAGTACTTC